The subject of this entry is one T cell receptor beta chain. The study drew donors from healthy Caucasian individuals in Russia aged roughly 6 to 95. The data were taken from a study of blood T cells in healthy people across ages. Next came a second PCR, run for about 6 to 12 cycles, which used a sample-barcoded 5' primer along with a J-beta primer mix. A template-switch adaptor with 12 random nucleotides tagged each cDNA molecule. MiXCR, applied by TCRdb to the 5' RACE reads, yields one record per CDR3 protein. The sample records over 1,300,000 distinct CDR3 sequences, approximately 63% being singletons. Trimming removed 5 bases from V and 4 bases from J, with 11 bases in between. The germline V gene encodes CDR1 SGHTA and CDR2 FQGNSA. The length of the CDR3 is 13 residues.

This chain uses TRBV7-2 with TRBJ1-2, with a possible D match to TRBD1 (6 bases). Specimen: blood. The TCR was taken from a man younger than 35 in good health. In nucleotides, the CDR3 is TGTGCCAGCAGCCCAGGGGCAGCCTATGGCTACACCTTC. Translated, it gives CASSPGAAYGYTF.